This TCR beta chain derives from a study of cytomegalovirus exposure and HLA in healthy donors. It was with 60 Vbeta and 13 Jbeta primers that the PCR ran. In the source study's methods: In a later analysis, approximately 80 million unique TCR beta chains included roughly 11 million shared by two or more donors. Sequencing used immunoSEQ multiplex PCR; TCRdb keeps in-frame clones, though not all of them. V, J and clone size are those of that table, while D and trimming were read from the DNA. The repertoire includes 95,000 to 150,000 clones, around 80% of them detected once, and around 3.6% sits in the top ten. Germline-derived CDR1 and CDR2 are SGHKS and YYEKEE (reference sequence). The CDR3 sequence is 16 residues long. With 4 bases clipped from V and 1 base from J, the junction kept 10 bases outside the gene matches. About this clone itself: Its antigen is not known.

General observations from the study: An assumption of roughly uniform sequencing depth across donors underlay the presence/absence analyses. Productive rates of about 87% or about 30% were seen for most TCR beta V segments in an earlier analysis.

J is TRBJ2-5 and V is TRBV5-5; 7 bases agree with TRBD2. This receptor was identified in a man aged 25 to 45 in good health and CMV-seronegative. Sequencing was done on a sample of PBMCs. The CDR3 nucleotides read TGTGCCAGCAGCGCTTGGTCTAGCGGAGGCCAAGAGACCCAGTACTTC. This translates into CASSAWSSGGQETQYF.